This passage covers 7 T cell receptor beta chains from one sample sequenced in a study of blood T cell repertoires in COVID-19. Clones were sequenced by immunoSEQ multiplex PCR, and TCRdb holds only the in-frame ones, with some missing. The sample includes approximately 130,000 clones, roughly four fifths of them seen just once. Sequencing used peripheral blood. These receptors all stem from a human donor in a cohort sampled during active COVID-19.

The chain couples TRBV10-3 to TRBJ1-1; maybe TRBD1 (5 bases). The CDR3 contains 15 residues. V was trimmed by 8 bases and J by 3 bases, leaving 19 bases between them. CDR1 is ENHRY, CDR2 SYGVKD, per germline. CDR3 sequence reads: CAIRRAGGVDTEAFF. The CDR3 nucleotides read TGTGCCATCCGTAGGGCGGGGGGGGTGGACACTGAAGCTTTCTTT.

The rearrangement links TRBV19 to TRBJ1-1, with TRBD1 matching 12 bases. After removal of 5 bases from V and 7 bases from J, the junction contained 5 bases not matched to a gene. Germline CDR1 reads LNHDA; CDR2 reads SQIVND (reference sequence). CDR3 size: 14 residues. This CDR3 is CASSSGTGGFEAFF. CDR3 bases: TGTGCCAGTAGTTCCGGGACAGGGGGCTTTGAAGCTTTCTTT.

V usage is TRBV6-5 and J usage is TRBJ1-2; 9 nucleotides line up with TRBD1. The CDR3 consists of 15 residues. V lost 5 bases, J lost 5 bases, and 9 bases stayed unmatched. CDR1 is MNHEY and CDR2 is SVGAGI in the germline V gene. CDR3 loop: CASSIGTGTPYGYTF. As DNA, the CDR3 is TGTGCCAGCAGTATAGGGACAGGGACACCTTATGGCTACACCTTC.

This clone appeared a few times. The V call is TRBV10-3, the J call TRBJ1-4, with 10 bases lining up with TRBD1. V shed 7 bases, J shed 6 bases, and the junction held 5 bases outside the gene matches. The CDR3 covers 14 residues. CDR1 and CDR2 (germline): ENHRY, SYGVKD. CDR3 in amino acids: CAIKSGTGDEKLFF. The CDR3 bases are TGTGCCATCAAATCCGGGACAGGGGATGAAAAACTGTTTTTT.

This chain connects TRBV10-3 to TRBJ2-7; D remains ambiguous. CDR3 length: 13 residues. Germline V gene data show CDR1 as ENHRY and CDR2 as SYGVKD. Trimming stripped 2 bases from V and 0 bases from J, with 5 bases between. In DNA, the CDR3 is TGTGCCATCAGTGAGCCTCCCTCCTACGAGCAGTACTTC. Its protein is CAISEPPSYEQYF.

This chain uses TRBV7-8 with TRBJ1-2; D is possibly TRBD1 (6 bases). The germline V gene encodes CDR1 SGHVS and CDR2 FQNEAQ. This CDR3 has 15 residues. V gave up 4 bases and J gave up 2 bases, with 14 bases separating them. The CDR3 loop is CASSSFVQGNYGYTF. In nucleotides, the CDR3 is TGTGCCAGCAGCTCCTTCGTCCAGGGGAACTATGGCTACACCTTC.

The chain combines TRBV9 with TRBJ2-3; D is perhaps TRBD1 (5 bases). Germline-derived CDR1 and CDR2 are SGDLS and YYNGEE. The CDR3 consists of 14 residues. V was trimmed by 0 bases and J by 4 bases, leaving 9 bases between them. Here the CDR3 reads CASSVVPTADTQYF. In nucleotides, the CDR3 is TGTGCCAGCAGCGTAGTGCCGACAGCAGATACGCAGTATTTT.